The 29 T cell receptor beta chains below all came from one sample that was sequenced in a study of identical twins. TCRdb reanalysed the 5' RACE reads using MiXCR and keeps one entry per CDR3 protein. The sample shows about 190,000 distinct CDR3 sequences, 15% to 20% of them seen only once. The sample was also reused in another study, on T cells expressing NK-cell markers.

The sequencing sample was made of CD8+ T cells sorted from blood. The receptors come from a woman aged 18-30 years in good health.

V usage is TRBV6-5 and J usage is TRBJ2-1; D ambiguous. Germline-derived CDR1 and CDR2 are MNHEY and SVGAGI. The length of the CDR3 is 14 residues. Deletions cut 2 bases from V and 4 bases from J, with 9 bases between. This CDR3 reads CASSYRPEYNEQFF. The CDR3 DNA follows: TGTGCCAGCAGTTACCGACCGGAGTACAATGAGCAGTTCTTC.

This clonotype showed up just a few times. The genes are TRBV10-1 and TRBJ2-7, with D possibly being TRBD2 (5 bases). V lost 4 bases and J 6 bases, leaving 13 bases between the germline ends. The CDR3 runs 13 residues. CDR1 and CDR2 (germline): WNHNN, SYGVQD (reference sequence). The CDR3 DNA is TGCGCCAGCAGTGCAATAAGCAGCGGCGAGCAGTACTTC. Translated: CASSAISSGEQYF.

The CDR3 DNA follows: TGTGCCAGCAGCCCAATCACGGACAATGAGCAGTTCTTC. It yields the protein CASSPITDNEQFF. This chain links TRBV7-9 with TRBJ2-1; unclear D gene. The germline V gene encodes CDR1 SEHNR and CDR2 FQNEAQ (reference sequence). The CDR3 sequence is 13 residues long. V was pared by 5 bases and J by 5 bases, with 10 bases between.

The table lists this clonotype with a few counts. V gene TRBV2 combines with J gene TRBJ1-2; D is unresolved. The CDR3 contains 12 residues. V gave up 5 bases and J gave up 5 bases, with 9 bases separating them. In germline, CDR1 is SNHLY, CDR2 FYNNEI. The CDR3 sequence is CASSLLSYGYTF. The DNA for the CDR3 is TGTGCCAGCAGTCTGCTCTCATATGGCTACACCTTC.

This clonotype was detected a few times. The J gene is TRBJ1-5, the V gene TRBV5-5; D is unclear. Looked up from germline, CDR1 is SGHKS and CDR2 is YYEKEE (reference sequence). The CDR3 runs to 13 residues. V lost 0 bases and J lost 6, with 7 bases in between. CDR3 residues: CASSLAQGQPQHF. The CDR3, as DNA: TGTGCCAGCAGCTTGGCGCAAGGTCAGCCCCAGCATTTT.

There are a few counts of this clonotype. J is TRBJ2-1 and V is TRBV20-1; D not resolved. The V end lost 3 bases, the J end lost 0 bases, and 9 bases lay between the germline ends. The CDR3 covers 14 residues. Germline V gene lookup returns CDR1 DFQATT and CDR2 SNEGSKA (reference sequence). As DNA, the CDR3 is TGCAGTGCTAGGGCGGAAATCTCCTACAATGAGCAGTTCTTC. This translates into CSARAEISYNEQFF.

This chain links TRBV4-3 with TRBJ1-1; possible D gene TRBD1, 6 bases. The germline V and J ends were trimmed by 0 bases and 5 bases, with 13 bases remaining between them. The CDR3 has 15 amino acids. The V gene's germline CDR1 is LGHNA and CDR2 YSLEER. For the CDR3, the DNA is TGCGCCAGCAGCCAAGAGCAGGGGCATGGAACTGAAGCTTTCTTT. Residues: CASSQEQGHGTEAFF.

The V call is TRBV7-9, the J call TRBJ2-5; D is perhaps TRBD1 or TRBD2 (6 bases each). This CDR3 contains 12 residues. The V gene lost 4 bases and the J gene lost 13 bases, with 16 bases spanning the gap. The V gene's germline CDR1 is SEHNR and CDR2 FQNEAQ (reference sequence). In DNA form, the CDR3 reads TGTGCCAGCAGCTCTAGGGGGGTAGTCGGGTACTTC. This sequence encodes CASSSRGVVGYF.

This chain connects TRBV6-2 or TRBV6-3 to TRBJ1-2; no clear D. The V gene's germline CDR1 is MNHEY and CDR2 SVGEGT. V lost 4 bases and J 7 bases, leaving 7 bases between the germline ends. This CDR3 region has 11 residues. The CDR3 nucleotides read TGTGCCAGCAGTTTTGTCGGTGGCTACACCTTC. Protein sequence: CASSFVGGYTF.

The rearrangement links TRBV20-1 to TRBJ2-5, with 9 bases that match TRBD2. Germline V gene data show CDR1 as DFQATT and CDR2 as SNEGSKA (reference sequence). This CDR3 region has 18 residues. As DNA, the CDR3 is TGCAGGGGCCAGGCTCCTCTGAGCGGGAGGCCCTCCCAAGAGACCCAGTACTTC. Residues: CRGQAPLSGRPSQETQYF.

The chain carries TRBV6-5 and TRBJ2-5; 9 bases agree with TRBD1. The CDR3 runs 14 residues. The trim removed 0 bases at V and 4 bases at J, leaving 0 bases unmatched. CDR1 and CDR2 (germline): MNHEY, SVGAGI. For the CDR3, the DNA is TGTGCCAGCAGTTACTCGGGACAGGGAGAGACCCAGTACTTC. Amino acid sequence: CASSYSGQGETQYF.

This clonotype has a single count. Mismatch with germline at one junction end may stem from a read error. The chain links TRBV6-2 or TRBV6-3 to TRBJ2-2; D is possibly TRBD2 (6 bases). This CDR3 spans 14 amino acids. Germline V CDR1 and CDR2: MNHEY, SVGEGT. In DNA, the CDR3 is TGTGCCAGCAGATCGGGACTCGACACCGGGGAGCTGGTTTTT. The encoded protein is CASRSGLDTGELVF.

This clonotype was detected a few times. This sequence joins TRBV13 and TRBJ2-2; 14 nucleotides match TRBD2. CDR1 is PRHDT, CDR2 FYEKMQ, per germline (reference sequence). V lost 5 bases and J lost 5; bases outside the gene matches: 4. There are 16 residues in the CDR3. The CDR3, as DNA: TGTGCCAGCAGCGGGGGACTAGCGGGAGTGACCGGGGAGCTGTTTTTT. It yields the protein CASSGGLAGVTGELFF.

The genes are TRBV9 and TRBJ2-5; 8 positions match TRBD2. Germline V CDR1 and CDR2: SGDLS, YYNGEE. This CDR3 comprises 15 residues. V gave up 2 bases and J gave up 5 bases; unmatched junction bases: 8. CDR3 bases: TGTGCCAGCAGCGTTAGCGGGGTGGATGGGGAGACCCAGTACTTC. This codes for CASSVSGVDGETQYF.

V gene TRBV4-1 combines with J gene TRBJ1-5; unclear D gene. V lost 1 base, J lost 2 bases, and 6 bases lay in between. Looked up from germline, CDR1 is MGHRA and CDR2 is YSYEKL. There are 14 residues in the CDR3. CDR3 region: CASSQVRGNQPQHF. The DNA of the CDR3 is TGCGCCAGCAGCCAAGTGCGCGGCAATCAGCCCCAGCATTTT.

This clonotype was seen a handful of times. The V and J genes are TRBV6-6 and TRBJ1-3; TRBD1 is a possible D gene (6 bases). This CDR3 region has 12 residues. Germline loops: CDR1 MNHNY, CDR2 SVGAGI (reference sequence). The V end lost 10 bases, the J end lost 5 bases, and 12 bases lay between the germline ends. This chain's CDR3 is CATTGARNTIYF. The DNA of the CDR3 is TGTGCCACCACGGGGGCTAGAAACACCATATATTTT.

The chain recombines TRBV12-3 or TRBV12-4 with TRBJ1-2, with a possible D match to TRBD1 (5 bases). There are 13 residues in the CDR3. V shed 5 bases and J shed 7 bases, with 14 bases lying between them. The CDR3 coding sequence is TGTGCCAGCAGTACCTCATGGGGCGGTGGCTACACCTTC. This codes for CASSTSWGGGYTF.

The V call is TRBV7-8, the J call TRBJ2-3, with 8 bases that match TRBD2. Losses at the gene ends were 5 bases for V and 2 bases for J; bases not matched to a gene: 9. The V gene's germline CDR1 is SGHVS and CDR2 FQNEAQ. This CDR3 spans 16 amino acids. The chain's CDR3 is CASSLTVAGYTDTQYF. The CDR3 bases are TGTGCCAGCAGCCTAACGGTAGCGGGGTACACAGATACGCAGTATTTT.

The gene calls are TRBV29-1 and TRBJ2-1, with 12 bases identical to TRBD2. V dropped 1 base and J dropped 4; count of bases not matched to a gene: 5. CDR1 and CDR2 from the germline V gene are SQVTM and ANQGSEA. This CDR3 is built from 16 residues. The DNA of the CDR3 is TGCAGCGTTGAAGGGACTAGCGGGGTGGCATACAATGAGCAGTTCTTC. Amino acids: CSVEGTSGVAYNEQFF.

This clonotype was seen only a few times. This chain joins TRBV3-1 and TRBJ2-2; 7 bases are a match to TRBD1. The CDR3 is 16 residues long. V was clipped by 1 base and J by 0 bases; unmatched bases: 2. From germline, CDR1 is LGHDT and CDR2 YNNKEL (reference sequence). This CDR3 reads CASSQAGTANTGELFF. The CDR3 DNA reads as TGTGCCAGCAGCCAAGCCGGGACAGCGAACACCGGGGAGCTGTTTTTT.

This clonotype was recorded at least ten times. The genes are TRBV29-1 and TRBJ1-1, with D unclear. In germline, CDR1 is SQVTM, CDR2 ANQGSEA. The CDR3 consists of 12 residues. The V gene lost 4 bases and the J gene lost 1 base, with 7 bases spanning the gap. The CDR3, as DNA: TGCAGCGTTGGGACGGGGAACACTGAAGCTTTCTTT. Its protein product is CSVGTGNTEAFF.

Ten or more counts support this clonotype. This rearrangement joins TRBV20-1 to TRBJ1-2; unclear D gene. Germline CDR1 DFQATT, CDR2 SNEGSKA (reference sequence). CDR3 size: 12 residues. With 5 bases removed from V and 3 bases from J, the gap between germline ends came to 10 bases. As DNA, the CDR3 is TGCAGTGCTCGCCTCCGGGACTATGGCTACACCTTC. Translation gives CSARLRDYGYTF.

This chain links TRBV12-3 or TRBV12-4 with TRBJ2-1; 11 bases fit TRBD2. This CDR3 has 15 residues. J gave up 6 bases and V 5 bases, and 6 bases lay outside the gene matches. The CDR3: CASSISGGVTNEQFF. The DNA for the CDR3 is TGTGCCAGCAGTATTAGCGGGGGGGTTACCAATGAGCAGTTCTTC.

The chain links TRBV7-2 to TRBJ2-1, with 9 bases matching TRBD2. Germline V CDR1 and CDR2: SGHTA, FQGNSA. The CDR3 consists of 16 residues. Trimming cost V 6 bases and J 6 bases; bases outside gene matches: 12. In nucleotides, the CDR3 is TGTGCCAGCAGACGATCCGGGACTAGCTTTCCCAATGAGCAGTTCTTC. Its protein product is CASRRSGTSFPNEQFF. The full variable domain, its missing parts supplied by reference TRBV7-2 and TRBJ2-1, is GAGVSQSPSNKVTEKGKDVELRCDPISGHTALYWYRQSLGQGLEFLIYFQGNSAPDKSGLPSDRFSAERTGGSVSTLTIQRTQQEDSAVYLCASRRSGTSFPNEQFFGPGTRLTVL.

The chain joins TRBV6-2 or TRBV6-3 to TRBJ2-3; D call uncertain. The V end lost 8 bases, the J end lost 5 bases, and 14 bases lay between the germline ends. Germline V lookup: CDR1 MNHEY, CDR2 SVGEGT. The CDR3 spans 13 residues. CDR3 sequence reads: CASSTLTLDTQYF. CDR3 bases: TGTGCCAGCTCGACCTTGACGTTAGATACGCAGTATTTT.

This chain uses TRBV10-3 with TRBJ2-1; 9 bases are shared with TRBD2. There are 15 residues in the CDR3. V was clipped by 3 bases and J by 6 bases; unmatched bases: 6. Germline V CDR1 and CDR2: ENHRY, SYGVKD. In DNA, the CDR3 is TGTGCCATCAGTGATACAGCGGGGGGTTTCAATGAGCAGTTCTTC. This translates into CAISDTAGGFNEQFF.

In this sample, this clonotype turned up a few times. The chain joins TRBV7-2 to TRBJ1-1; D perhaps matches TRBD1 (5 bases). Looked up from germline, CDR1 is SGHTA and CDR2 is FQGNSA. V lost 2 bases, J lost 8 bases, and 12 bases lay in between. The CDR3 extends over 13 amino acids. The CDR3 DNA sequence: TGTGCCAGCAGCTTACACACGGGACCGGAAGCTTTCTTT. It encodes CASSLHTGPEAFF. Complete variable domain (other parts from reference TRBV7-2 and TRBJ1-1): GAGVSQSPSNKVTEKGKDVELRCDPISGHTALYWYRQSLGQGLEFLIYFQGNSAPDKSGLPSDRFSAERTGGSVSTLTIQRTQQEDSAVYLCASSLHTGPEAFFGQGTRLTVV.

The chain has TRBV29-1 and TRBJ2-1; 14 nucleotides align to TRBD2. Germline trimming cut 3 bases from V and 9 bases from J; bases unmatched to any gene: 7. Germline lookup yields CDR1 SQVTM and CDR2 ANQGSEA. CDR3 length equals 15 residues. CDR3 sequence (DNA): TGCAGCGTTGATTTTTGGACTAGCGGGAGGAGTGAGCAGTTCTTC. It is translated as CSVDFWTSGRSEQFF.

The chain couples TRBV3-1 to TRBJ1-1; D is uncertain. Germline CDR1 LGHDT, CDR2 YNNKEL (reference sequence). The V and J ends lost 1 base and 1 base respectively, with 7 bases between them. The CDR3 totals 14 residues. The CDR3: CASSQVMGNTEAFF. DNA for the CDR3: TGTGCCAGCAGCCAAGTGATGGGGAACACTGAAGCTTTCTTT. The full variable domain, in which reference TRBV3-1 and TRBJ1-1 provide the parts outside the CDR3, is DTAVSQTPKYLVTQMGNDKSIKCEQNLGHDTMYWYKQDSKKFLKIMFSYNNKELIINETVPNRFSPKSPDKAHLNLHINSLELGDSAVYFCASSQVMGNTEAFFGQGTRLTVV.